The TCR beta chain described here comes from a study of CD8 T cells in Susac syndrome. cDNA came from about 0.5 to 1 ug RNA primed by random hexamers. Across 54 Vbeta and 13 Jbeta, immunoSEQ multiplex PCR amplified TCR beta CDR3. Using its own MiXCR run on the immunoSEQ multiplex PCR reads, TCRdb lists one record per CDR3 protein. The sample has about 140,000 distinct CDR3 sequences; approximately 93% are singletons. High-throughput TCR beta sequencing covered peripheral CD8+ and CD4+ T cells. Trimming removed 10 bases at V and 5 bases at J, with 14 bases between. The CDR3 spans 12 residues. CDR1 is MNHEY, CDR2 SMNVEV, per germline (reference sequence).

This sequence joins TRBV27 and TRBJ1-2, with D maybe TRBD1 (5 bases). This clonotype was obtained from a human donor in good health. Sequenced sample: CD8+ T cells from PBMCs. The DNA for the CDR3 is TGTGCCACCTGGGGCGCGTCATATGGCTACACCTTC. Translation gives CATWGASYGYTF.